A selection of T cell receptor beta chains follows, all from one sample in a study of T cell responses to AZD1222 COVID-19 vaccine. TCRdb keeps only in-frame clones here, not all; method: immunoSEQ multiplex PCR. The sample lists about 160,000 clones, about nine tenths seen once, with less than 6.5% in the top ten. Source: peripheral blood, taken on day 0 of AZD1222 vaccination. Every receptor here comes from an adult in good health. Each CDR3 is given with its conserved first and last residue. D genes are given only for firm matches. Only part of the rows carry a size: once, few, many, or a class if the clone is expanded.

clone_size | d_call | j_call | v_call | cdr3_nt | cdr3_aa
few | NA | TRBJ2-7 | TRBV7-2 | TGTGCCAGCAGCTTATCGACAGGTGTGGCCTACGAGCAGTACTTC | CASSLSTGVAYEQYF
NA | NA | TRBJ1-1 | TRBV19 | TGTGCCAGTAGTATTTTCCTCAACACTGAAGCTTTCTTT | CASSIFLNTEAFF
NA | TRBD1 | TRBJ1-2 | TRBV27 | TGTGCCAGCAGTTTATTGCCAGGGGGAACCAACTATGGCTACACCTTC | CASSLLPGGTNYGYTF
NA | TRBD1 | TRBJ1-1 | TRBV2 | TGTGCCAGCAGTTATCACAGGGGCTCAAACACTGAAGCTTTCTTT | CASSYHRGSNTEAFF
NA | TRBD2 | TRBJ2-3 | TRBV5-1 | TGCGCCAGCAGTACTAGCGGTGAAAGTACAGATACGCAGTATTTT | CASSTSGESTDTQYF
NA | TRBD1 | TRBJ2-7 | TRBV19 | TGTGCCAGTAGTATGGGACAGGGGCCGGTGGAGCAGTACTTC | CASSMGQGPVEQYF
NA | NA | TRBJ2-1 | TRBV24-1 | TGTGCCACCAGTGATCTAGGGGGAGAGGATCGGGATGAGCAGTTCTTC | CATSDLGGEDRDEQFF
NA | TRBD1 | TRBJ1-5 | TRBV18 | TGTGCCAGCTCACCACAGGGACAGGGCAATCAGCCCCAGCATTTT | CASSPQGQGNQPQHF
NA | NA | TRBJ1-4 | TRBV6-6 | TGTGCCAGCAGTTTCCAGGGAGGGGAAAAACTGTTTTTT | CASSFQGGEKLFF
NA | TRBD1 | TRBJ1-5 | TRBV6-4 | TGTGCCAGGAACCCAGACAGGGTCGGTCAGCCCCAGCATTTT | CARNPDRVGQPQHF
NA | NA | TRBJ1-1 | TRBV7-2 | TGTGCCAGCAGCCCAGACGGGGGGTTCAACACTGAAGCTTTCTTT | CASSPDGGFNTEAFF
NA | TRBD1 | TRBJ1-1 | TRBV5-6 | TGTGCCAGCAGCCTACCGGGACAGGGTAAGAACACTGAAGCTTTCTTT | CASSLPGQGKNTEAFF
NA | NA | TRBJ2-3 | TRBV11-3 | TGTGCCAGCAGCGAAACGGTCGGAGCGGATACGCAGTATTTT | CASSETVGADTQYF
NA | TRBD1 | TRBJ2-3 | TRBV6-5 | TGTGCCAGCAGTTGGGACAGCGCCAGCACAGATACGCAGTATTTT | CASSWDSASTDTQYF
NA | TRBD1 | TRBJ2-1 | TRBV15 | TGTGCCACCAGCAGAGAAGCAGGGGGCAAAGAGCAGTTCTTC | CATSREAGGKEQFF
NA | TRBD1 | TRBJ1-3 | TRBV19 | TGTGCCAGTAGTATACCGACAGGGACTGGAAACACCATATATTTT | CASSIPTGTGNTIYF